The rows below give T cell receptor beta chains drawn from one sample of a study of shared clonotypes between healthy human individuals. TCRdb's table, derived via immunoSEQ multiplex PCR, lists solely in-frame clones and lacks some. The sample includes roughly 1,100,000 clones, 65% to 75% of them seen just once. The specimen was memory CD4+ T cells sorted from blood. Receptor source: a man younger than 30 in good health. CDR3s include the opening cysteine and the closing phenylalanine or tryptophan. A D gene is named only where the DNA matches it firmly. The size field is filled for only some rows; it gives once, few, many or a size class.

v_gene	abundance	j_gene	d_gene	CDR3aa	CDR3nt
TRBV6-5	once	TRBJ2-7	TRBD1	CASRTGTGFGEQYF	TGTGCCAGCAGGACCGGGACAGGGTTTGGCGAGCAGTACTTC
TRBV10-3	.	TRBJ2-5	TRBD2	CAISVGLAGGQETQYF	TGTGCCATCAGCGTGGGACTAGCGGGGGGGCAAGAGACCCAGTACTTC
TRBV28	.	TRBJ2-7	TRBD1	CASSSRPGTGVYEQYF	TGTGCCAGCAGCAGTAGGCCCGGGACAGGGGTTTACGAGCAGTACTTC
TRBV7-3	.	TRBJ1-1	.	CASSLRSANTEAFF	TGTGCCAGCAGCTTAAGGTCGGCGAACACTGAAGCTTTCTTT
TRBV4-1	.	TRBJ1-2	.	CASRPQETANYGYTF	TGCGCCAGCAGACCCCAGGAAACGGCCAACTATGGCTACACCTTC
TRBV19	.	TRBJ1-1	TRBD1	CASSTLGGGSTEAFF	TGTGCCAGTAGTACCTTAGGGGGCGGCAGCACTGAAGCTTTCTTT
TRBV5-1	once	TRBJ1-4	TRBD1	CASSATTGDEKLFF	TGCGCCAGCAGCGCAACGACAGGGGATGAAAAACTGTTTTTT
TRBV30	.	TRBJ1-2	TRBD1	CAWSTRTGSRGNGYTF	TGTGCCTGGAGTACGAGGACAGGGTCCAGGGGGAATGGCTACACCTTC
TRBV19	.	TRBJ2-5	TRBD1	CASRSGQVDWTQYF	TGTGCCAGCCGTTCGGGACAGGTAGATTGGACCCAGTACTTC
TRBV4-2	few	TRBJ1-4	.	CASSQDSTGSNEKLFF	TGTGCCAGCAGCCAAGACTCGACAGGTAGTAATGAAAAACTGTTTTTT
TRBV29-1	.	TRBJ2-1	TRBD2	CSVRLAGAWPFF	TGCAGCGTCCGACTAGCGGGAGCTTGGCCGTTCTTC
TRBV6-5	.	TRBJ1-2	.	CASSGGSYGYTF	TGTGCCAGCTCGGGCGGATCCTATGGCTACACCTTC
TRBV4-3	.	TRBJ2-5	.	CASSQNNRAQETQYF	TGCGCCAGCAGCCAAAACAACAGGGCCCAAGAGACCCAGTACTTC
TRBV18	.	TRBJ1-1	TRBD1	CASSLDRDWSEAFF	TGTGCCAGCTCACTGGACAGGGATTGGTCTGAAGCTTTCTTT
TRBV6-1	.	TRBJ2-7	.	CASSEAEDEQYF	TGTGCCAGCAGTGAAGCGGAGGACGAGCAGTACTTC
TRBV10-3	.	TRBJ1-2	TRBD1	CAISSGTGMGGYTF	TGTGCCATCAGTTCCGGGACAGGGATGGGTGGCTACACCTTC
TRBV7-2	.	TRBJ1-5	.	CASSPIGVNNNQPQHF	TGTGCCAGCAGCCCCATCGGGGTAAACAACAATCAGCCCCAGCATTTT
TRBV9	.	TRBJ2-5	.	CASSVGAGNQETQYF	TGTGCCAGCAGCGTAGGGGCAGGGAACCAAGAGACCCAGTACTTC
TRBV19	few	TRBJ2-6	TRBD1	CASSPRTGEPGANVLTF	TGTGCCAGTAGTCCCCGGACAGGGGAACCTGGGGCCAACGTCCTGACTTTC
TRBV6-1	.	TRBJ1-3	TRBD1	CASSEMTGASGNTIYF	TGTGCCAGCAGTGAGATGACAGGGGCCTCTGGAAACACCATATATTTT
TRBV6-1	.	TRBJ2-7	TRBD2	CASSVLAVSSYEQYF	TGTGCCAGCAGTGTACTAGCGGTAAGCTCCTACGAGCAGTACTTC
TRBV19	.	TRBJ1-2	TRBD1	CASRRIGTEGYTF	TGTGCCAGTCGGAGAATCGGGACAGAGGGCTACACCTTC
TRBV9	.	TRBJ1-3	TRBD1	CASSVTGLNGNTIYF	TGTGCCAGCAGCGTGACAGGGCTAAATGGAAACACCATATATTTT
TRBV9	.	TRBJ2-3	.	CASSVGVRDTQYF	TGTGCCAGCAGCGTAGGGGTCCGAGATACGCAGTATTTT
TRBV28	.	TRBJ2-7	.	CASSLNRQYEQYF	TGTGCCAGCAGTTTGAACAGACAATACGAGCAGTACTTC
TRBV6-6	.	TRBJ1-2	TRBD1	CASSYSGTGRNGYTF	TGTGCCAGCAGTTACTCGGGGACAGGGAGGAATGGCTACACCTTC
TRBV5-6	few	TRBJ1-5	.	CASSLGQFSNQPQHF	TGTGCCAGCAGCCTCGGACAGTTTAGCAATCAGCCCCAGCATTTT
TRBV6-6	.	TRBJ1-1	.	CASSSGPWTEAFF	TGTGCCAGCAGTTCGGGTCCGTGGACTGAAGCTTTCTTT
TRBV28	.	TRBJ1-2	.	CASSSPRAGYTF	TGTGCCAGCAGTTCCCCCCGGGCTGGCTACACCTTC
TRBV28	.	TRBJ2-7	TRBD1	CASSSNRGPYEQYF	TGTGCCAGCAGTTCAAACAGGGGTCCCTACGAGCAGTACTTC
TRBV28	.	TRBJ1-2	.	CASRGYWGDYGYTF	TGTGCCAGCAGGGGGTATTGGGGGGACTATGGCTACACCTTC
TRBV6-1	once	TRBJ2-1	TRBD2	CASSEASSGIF	TGTGCCAGCAGTGAAGCTTCTAGCGGGATCTTC
TRBV7-9	few	TRBJ2-1	.	CASSFGKLGEQFF	TGTGCCAGCAGCTTCGGGAAGCTCGGTGAGCAGTTCTTC
TRBV5-1	.	TRBJ2-4	.	CASSSEIAKNIQYF	TGCGCCAGCAGCTCAGAGATAGCCAAAAACATTCAGTACTTC
TRBV6-1	many	TRBJ2-1	.	CATKGPGNEQFF	TGTGCCACCAAGGGACCTGGGAATGAGCAGTTCTTC
TRBV19	few	TRBJ2-7	TRBD1	CASRGQGRDEQYF	TGTGCCAGTAGAGGACAGGGACGAGACGAGCAGTACTTC
TRBV6-6	.	TRBJ2-1	TRBD2	CASSPGTSGFNEQFF	TGTGCCAGCAGTCCCGGGACTAGCGGGTTCAATGAGCAGTTCTTC
TRBV4-2	once	TRBJ2-1	.	CASSQDGRPNQDEQFF	TGTGCCAGCAGCCAAGATGGACGCCCCAACCAAGATGAGCAGTTCTTC
TRBV7-2	.	TRBJ1-1	.	CASSLGGGKNTEAFF	TGTGCCAGCAGCCTAGGTGGGGGAAAGAACACTGAAGCTTTCTTT
TRBV14	.	TRBJ2-5	.	CASSPQGGWYQETQYF	TGTGCCAGCAGCCCCCAAGGCGGATGGTACCAAGAGACCCAGTACTTC
TRBV7-2	few	TRBJ2-1	.	CASSLRTVSYNEQFF	TGTGCCAGCAGCTTAAGGACCGTCTCCTACAATGAGCAGTTCTTC
TRBV18	.	TRBJ1-5	TRBD1	CASSPFGGGSQPQHF	TGTGCCAGCTCACCATTTGGAGGGGGCTCGCAGCCCCAGCATTTT